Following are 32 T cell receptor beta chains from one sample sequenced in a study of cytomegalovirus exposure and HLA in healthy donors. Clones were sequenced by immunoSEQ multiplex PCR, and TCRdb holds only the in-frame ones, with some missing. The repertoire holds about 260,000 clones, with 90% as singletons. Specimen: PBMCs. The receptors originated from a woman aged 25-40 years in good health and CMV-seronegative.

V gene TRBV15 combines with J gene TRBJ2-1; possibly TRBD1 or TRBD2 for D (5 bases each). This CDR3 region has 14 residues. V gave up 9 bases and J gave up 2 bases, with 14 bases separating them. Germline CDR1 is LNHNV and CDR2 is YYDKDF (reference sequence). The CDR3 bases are TGTGCCACGGGGGAAGGCGGAACCTACAATGAGCAGTTCTTC. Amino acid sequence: CATGEGGTYNEQFF.

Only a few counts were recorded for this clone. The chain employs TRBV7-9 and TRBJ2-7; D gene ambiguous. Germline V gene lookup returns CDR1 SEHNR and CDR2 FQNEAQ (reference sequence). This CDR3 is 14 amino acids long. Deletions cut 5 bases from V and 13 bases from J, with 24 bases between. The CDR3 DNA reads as TGTGCCAGCAGCCAAACACGGACCAGTTTGGGTACTTACTTC. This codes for CASSQTRTSLGTYF.

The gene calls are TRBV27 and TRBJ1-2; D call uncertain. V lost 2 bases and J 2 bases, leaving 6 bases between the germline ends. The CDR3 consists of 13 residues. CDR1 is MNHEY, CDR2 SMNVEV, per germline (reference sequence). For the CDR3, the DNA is TGTGCCAGCAGTTTAGGACCCAACTATGGCTACACCTTC. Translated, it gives CASSLGPNYGYTF.

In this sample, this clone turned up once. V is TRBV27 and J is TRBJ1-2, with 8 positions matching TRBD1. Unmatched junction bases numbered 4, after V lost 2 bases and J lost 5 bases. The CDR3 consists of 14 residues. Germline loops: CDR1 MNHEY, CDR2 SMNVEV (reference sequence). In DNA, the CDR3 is TGTGCCAGCAGTTTAAAGGGACAGGTTTATGGCTACACCTTC. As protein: CASSLKGQVYGYTF.

The CDR3 DNA follows: TGTGCCAGCAGCCGAGAAAGGACGGGTAGGGATGGCTACACCTTC. This codes for CASSRERTGRDGYTF. The V gene is TRBV14, the J gene TRBJ1-2; D unresolved. V lost 4 bases, J lost 6 bases, and 18 bases lay in between. CDR3 size: 15 residues. Germline lookup yields CDR1 SGHDN and CDR2 FVKESK.

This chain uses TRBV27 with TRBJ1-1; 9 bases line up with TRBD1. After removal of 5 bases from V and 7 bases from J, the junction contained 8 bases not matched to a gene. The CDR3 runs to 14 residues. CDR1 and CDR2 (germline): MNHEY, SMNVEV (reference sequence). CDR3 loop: CASSTNRGHIEAFF. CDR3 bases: TGTGCCAGCAGTACGAACAGGGGGCACATTGAAGCTTTCTTT.

CDR3 nucleotides: TGTGCCAGCAGCTCCGGACAGACAAGTAGCAATCAGCCCCAGCATTTT. Its protein product is CASSSGQTSSNQPQHF. The rearrangement uses TRBV28 and TRBJ1-5; D is perhaps TRBD1 (6 bases). Deletions cut 6 bases from V and 0 bases from J, with 15 bases between. The CDR3 length is 16 residues. CDR1 and CDR2 (germline): MDHEN, SYDVKM.

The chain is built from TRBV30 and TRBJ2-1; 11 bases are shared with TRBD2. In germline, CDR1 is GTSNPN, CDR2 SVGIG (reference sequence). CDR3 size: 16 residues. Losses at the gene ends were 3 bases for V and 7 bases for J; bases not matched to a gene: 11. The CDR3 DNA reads TGTGCCTGGAGCCCGGCGAGGGTAGCGGGGGGGAATGAGCAGTTCTTC. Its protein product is CAWSPARVAGGNEQFF.

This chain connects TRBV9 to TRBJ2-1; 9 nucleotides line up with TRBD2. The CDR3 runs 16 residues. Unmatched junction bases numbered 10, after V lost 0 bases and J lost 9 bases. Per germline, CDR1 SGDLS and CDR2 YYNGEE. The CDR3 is CASSVAWREGLGEQFF. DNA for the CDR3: TGTGCCAGCAGCGTAGCCTGGCGGGAGGGCCTTGGTGAGCAGTTCTTC.

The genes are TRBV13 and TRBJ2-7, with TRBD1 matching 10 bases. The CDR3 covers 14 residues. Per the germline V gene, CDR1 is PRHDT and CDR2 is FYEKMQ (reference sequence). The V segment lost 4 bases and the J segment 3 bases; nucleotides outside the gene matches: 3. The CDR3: CASSWTGGNYEQYF. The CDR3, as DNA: TGTGCCAGCAGCTGGACAGGGGGGAACTACGAGCAGTACTTC.

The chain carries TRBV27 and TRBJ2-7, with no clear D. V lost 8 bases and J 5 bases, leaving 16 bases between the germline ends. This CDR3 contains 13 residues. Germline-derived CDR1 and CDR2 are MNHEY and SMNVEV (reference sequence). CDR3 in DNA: TGTGCCAGCCGCCTCCAGGTTTCCCACGAGCAGTACTTC. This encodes CASRLQVSHEQYF.

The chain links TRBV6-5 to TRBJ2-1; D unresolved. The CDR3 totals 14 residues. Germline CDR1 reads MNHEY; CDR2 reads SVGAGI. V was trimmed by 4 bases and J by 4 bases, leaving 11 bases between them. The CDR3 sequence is CASSFGPQYNEQFF. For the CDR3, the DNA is TGTGCCAGCAGTTTTGGACCTCAGTACAATGAGCAGTTCTTC.

CDR3 sequence: CASSNPAGGAQPQHF. The CDR3 nucleotides are TGTGCCAGTAGTAATCCGGCAGGGGGGGCTCAGCCCCAGCATTTT. The V call is TRBV19, the J call TRBJ1-5; TRBD1 agrees at 7 bases. Germline CDR1 LNHDA, CDR2 SQIVND (reference sequence). CDR3 length: 15 residues. V dropped 4 bases and J dropped 6; count of bases not matched to a gene: 9.

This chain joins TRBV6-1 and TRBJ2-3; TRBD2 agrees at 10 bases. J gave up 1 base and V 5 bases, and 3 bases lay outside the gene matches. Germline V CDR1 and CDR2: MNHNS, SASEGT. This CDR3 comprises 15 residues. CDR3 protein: CASSSSGRGTDTQYF. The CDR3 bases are TGTGCCAGCAGTTCTAGCGGGAGAGGCACAGATACGCAGTATTTT.

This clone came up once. CDR3 in amino acids: CASALGVDTQYF. In DNA form, the CDR3 reads TGTGCCAGCGCGCTAGGGGTTGATACGCAGTATTTT. The chain links TRBV5-4 to TRBJ2-3, with D perhaps TRBD1 (5 bases). CDR1 and CDR2 from the germline V gene are SGHNT and YYREEE (reference sequence). The CDR3 is made up of 12 amino acids. Trimming removed 7 bases at V and 6 bases at J, with 12 bases between.

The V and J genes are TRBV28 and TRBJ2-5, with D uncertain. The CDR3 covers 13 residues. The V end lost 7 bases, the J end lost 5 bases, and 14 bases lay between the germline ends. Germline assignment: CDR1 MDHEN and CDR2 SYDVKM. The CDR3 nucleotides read TGTGCCAGCAACTTTTATAATGGGGAGACCCAGTACTTC. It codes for CASNFYNGETQYF.

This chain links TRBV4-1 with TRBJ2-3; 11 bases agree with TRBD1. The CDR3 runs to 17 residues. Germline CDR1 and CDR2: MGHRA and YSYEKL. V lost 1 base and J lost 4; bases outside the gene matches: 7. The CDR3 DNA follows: TGCGCCAGCAGCCAAGGACCGGACAGGGGGCGCGCAGATACGCAGTATTTT. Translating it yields CASSQGPDRGRADTQYF.

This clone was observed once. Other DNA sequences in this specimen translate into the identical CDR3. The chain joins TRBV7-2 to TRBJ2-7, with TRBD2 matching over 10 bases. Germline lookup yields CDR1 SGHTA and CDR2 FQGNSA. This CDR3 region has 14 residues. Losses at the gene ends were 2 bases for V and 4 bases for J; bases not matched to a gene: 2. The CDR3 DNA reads TGTGCCAGCAGCTTAAGGACTAGCGGTTACGAGCAGTACTTC. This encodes CASSLRTSGYEQYF.

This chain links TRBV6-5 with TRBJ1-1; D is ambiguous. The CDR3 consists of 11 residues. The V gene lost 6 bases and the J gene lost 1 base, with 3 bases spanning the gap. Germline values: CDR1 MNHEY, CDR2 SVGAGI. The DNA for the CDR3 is TGTGCCAGCAGACAGAACACTGAAGCTTTCTTT. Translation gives CASRQNTEAFF.

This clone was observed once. CDR3 sequence (DNA): TGTGCCAGCAGCTTGTTCACACAGGGTCCTCGAGGCTACACCTTC. Its protein is CASSLFTQGPRGYTF. The V and J genes are TRBV5-8 and TRBJ1-2, with D possibly TRBD1 on 6 matching bases. The germline V gene encodes CDR1 SGHTS and CDR2 YDEGEE. The CDR3 contains 15 residues. V lost 1 base and J 8 bases, leaving 18 bases between the germline ends.

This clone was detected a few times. Here the CDR3 reads CASRPAGGLTGELFF. The CDR3 coding sequence is TGTGCCAGCCGACCAGCGGGAGGGCTCACCGGGGAGCTGTTTTTT. The chain carries TRBV6-5 and TRBJ2-2, with TRBD2 matching over 10 bases. The CDR3 is made up of 15 amino acids. J was trimmed by 4 bases and V by 8 bases; bases with no gene match: 7. The germline gives CDR1 MNHEY, CDR2 SVGAGI.

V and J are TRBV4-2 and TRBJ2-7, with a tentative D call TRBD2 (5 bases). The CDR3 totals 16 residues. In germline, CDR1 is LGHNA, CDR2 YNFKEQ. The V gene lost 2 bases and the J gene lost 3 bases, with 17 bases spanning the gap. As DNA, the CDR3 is TGTGCCAGCAGCCAAAACGAGCGGCCTGGCATCTACGAGCAGTACTTC. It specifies CASSQNERPGIYEQYF.

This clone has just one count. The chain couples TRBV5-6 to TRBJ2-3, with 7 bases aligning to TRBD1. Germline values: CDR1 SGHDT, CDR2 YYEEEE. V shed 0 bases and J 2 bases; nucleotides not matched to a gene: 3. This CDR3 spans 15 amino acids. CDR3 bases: TGTGCCAGCAGCTTGGGAGGGGGCCCCACAGATACGCAGTATTTT. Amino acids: CASSLGGGPTDTQYF.

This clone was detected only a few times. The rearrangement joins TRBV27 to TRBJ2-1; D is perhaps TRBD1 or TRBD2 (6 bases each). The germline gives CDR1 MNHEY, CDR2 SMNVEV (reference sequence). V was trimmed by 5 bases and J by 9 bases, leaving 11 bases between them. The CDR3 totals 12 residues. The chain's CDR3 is CASSPPGAEQFF. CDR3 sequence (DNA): TGTGCCAGCAGTCCCCCGGGGGCTGAGCAGTTCTTC.

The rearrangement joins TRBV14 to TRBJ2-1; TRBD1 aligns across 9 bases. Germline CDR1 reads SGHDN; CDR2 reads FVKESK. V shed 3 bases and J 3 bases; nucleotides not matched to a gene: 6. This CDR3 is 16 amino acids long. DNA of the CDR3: TGTGCCAGCAGCCACTGGGGACAGGGCAACTACAATGAGCAGTTCTTC. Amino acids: CASSHWGQGNYNEQFF.

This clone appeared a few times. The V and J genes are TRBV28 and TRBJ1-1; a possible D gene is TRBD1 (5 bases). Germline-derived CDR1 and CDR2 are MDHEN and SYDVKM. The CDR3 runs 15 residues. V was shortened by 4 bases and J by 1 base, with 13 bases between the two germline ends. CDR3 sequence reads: CASSSPGAGNTEAFF. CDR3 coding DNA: TGTGCCAGCAGTTCCCCTGGGGCGGGGAACACTGAAGCTTTCTTT.

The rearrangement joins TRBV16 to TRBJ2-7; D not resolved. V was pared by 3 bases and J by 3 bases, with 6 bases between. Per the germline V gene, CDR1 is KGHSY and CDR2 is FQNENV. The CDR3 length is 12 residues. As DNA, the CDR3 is TGTGCCAGCAGCCATGCAGGCTACGAGCAGTACTTC. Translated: CASSHAGYEQYF.

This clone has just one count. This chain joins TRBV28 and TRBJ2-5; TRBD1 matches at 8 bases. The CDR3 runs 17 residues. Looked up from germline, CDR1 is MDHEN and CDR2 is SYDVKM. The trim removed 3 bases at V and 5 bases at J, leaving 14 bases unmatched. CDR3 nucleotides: TGTGCCAGCAGTTTCCTTTGGACAGGGCACGCCGGGGAGACCCAGTACTTC. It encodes CASSFLWTGHAGETQYF.

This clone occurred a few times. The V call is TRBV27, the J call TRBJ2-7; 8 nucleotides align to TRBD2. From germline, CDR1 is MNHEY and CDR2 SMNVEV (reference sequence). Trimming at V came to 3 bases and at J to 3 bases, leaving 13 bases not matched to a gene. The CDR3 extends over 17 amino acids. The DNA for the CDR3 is TGTGCCAGCAGTTTTCGCGCTCGGGAGGGCACCATCTACGAGCAGTACTTC. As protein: CASSFRAREGTIYEQYF.

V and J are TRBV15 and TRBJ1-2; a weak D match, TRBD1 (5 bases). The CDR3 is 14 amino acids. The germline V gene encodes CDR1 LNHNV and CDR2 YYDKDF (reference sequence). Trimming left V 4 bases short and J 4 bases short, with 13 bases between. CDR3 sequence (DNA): TGTGCCACCAGCACTGACAGCCCTGTCTATGGCTACACCTTC. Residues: CATSTDSPVYGYTF.

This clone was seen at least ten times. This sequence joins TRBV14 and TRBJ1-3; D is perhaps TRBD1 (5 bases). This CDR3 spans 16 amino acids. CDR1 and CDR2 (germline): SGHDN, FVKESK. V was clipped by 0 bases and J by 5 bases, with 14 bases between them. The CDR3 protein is CASSQDLPGKRNTIYF. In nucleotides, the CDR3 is TGTGCCAGCAGCCAAGATTTGCCAGGGAAAAGAAACACCATATATTTT.

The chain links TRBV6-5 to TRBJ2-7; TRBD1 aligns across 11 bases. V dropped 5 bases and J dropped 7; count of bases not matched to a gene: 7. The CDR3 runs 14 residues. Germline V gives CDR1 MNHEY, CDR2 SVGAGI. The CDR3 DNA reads TGTGCCAGCAGTGTTGCCGGGACAGGGGGGGAGCAGTACTTC. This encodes CASSVAGTGGEQYF.